Included here is one TCR beta chain sequence, with context. Its specificity is not known. This sample was taken from a study of somatic mutations in cytotoxic T cells in rheumatoid arthritis. Study-level background: At nearly 100% purity, some V beta antibody-stained T-cell populations were flow-sorted, and these included V beta1+ cells that were sequenced for TCRB. Study-wide points: In rheumatoid arthritis patients, the slight underrepresentation of TRBV07 was not adjusted for multiple comparisons. The targets (antigens) of the expanded CD8+ clones were not known.

The assay was immunoSEQ multiplex PCR, and TCRdb's table has in-frame clones only and misses some. The sample records some 26,000 clones, roughly 82% being singletons. The CDR3 length is 14 residues. Trimming removed 3 bases at V and 7 bases at J, with 14 bases between. Germline V gene lookup returns CDR1 SGDLS and CDR2 YYNGEE. Sample: CD8+ T cells sorted from blood. The chain links TRBV9 to TRBJ1-5, with no clear D. The sequence was obtained from a middle-aged man in good health. The CDR3 is CASSESHGGQPQHF. The CDR3 region has the DNA TGTGCCAGCAGCGAATCACACGGTGGGCAGCCCCAGCATTTT.